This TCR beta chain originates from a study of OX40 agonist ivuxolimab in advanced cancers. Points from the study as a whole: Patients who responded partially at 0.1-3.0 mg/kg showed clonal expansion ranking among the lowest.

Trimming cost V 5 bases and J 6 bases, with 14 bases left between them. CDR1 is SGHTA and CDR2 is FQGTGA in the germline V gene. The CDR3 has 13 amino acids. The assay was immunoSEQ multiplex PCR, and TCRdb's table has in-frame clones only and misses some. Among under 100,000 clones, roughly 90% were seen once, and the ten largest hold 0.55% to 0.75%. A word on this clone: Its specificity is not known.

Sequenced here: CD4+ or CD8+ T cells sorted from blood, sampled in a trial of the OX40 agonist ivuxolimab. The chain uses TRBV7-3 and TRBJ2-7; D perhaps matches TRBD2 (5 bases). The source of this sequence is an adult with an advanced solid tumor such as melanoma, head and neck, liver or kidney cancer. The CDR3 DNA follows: TGTGCCAGCAGCCCTTCCCGGGCGGGCGAGCAGTACTTC. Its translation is CASSPSRAGEQYF. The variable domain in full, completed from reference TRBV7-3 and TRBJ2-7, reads GAGVSQTPSNKVTEKGKYVELRCDPISGHTALYWYRQSLGQGPEFLIYFQGTGAADDSGLPNDRFFAVRPEGSVSTLKIQRTERGDSAVYLCASSPSRAGEQYFGPGTRLTVT.